This T cell receptor (beta chain) was sequenced for a study of blood T cells in healthy people across ages. Study-wide points: When set beside aged donors, long-lived donors presented more naive CD4+ cells and higher diversity. Naive T cell percentage and TCR beta diversity correlated strongly.

For this clonotype: Its antigen is currently unknown.

After removal of 5 bases from V and 3 bases from J, the junction contained 3 bases not matched to a gene. Germline CDR1 is LNHNV and CDR2 is YYDKDF (reference sequence). This CDR3 is built from 13 residues. A J-beta primer mix and a sample-barcoded 5' primer were used in a second PCR of roughly 7 to 12 cycles. MiXCR, run by TCRdb on the 5' RACE reads, gives a single entry per CDR3 protein. The data show fewer than 1.5 million distinct CDR3 sequences, 42% seen once. The rearrangement joins TRBV15 to TRBJ2-7; 8 bases align to TRBD2. The sequence was collected from a woman between 18 and 29 years old in good health. The sequenced sample consisted of blood. CDR3: CATSRAGVYEQYF. The CDR3 DNA reads as TGTGCCACCAGCCGAGCGGGAGTCTACGAGCAGTACTTC. Variable domain in full (rest from reference TRBV15 and TRBJ2-7): DAMVIQNPRYQVTQFGKPVTLSCSQTLNHNVMYWYQQKSSQAPKLLFHYYDKDFNNEADTPDNFQSRRPNTSFCFLDIRSPGLGDTAMYLCATSRAGVYEQYFGPGTRLTVT.